These 28 T cell receptor beta chains came from one sample sequenced in a study of T-cell reconstitution after alpha-beta-depleted transplantation in children. Preparation of the TCRbeta library used unique molecular identifiers. Each CDR3 protein gets one entry after TCRdb re-called the PCR reads with MiXCR. The table lists hundreds of thousands of distinct CDR3 sequences, approximately 9% of them singletons, with over 5.5% in the top ten. Sequencing used PBMCs from the stem cell graft donor, obtained from the stem cell graft. The receptors derive from a human donor who donated a stem cell graft to a child with acute lymphoblastic leukemia.

The rearrangement links TRBV3-1 to TRBJ2-5; D gene uncertain. Trimming took 4 bases from V and 2 from J, leaving 11 bases between them. The CDR3 covers 14 residues. Per the germline V gene, CDR1 is LGHDT and CDR2 is YNNKEL (reference sequence). CDR3: CASSRIDKQETQYF. CDR3 nucleotide sequence: TGTGCCAGCAGCCGTATAGACAAACAAGAGACCCAGTACTTC.

The V call is TRBV4-2, the J call TRBJ1-5; D not certain. Trimming left V 4 bases short and J 0 bases short, with 10 bases between. The CDR3 contains 15 residues. In germline, CDR1 is LGHNA, CDR2 YNFKEQ. For the CDR3, the DNA is TGTGCCAGCAGCCCAGATTACAATAGCAATCAGCCCCAGCATTTT. Translated, it gives CASSPDYNSNQPQHF.

This clonotype was counted many times. V usage is TRBV29-1 and J usage is TRBJ2-7, with 8 bases matching TRBD1. The germline V gene has CDR1 SQVTM and CDR2 ANQGSEA. CDR3 length: 13 residues. The J segment lost 2 bases and the V segment lost 3 bases, leaving 3 bases of the junction unmatched. CDR3 coding DNA: TGCAGCGTTGATGGGACAGGCACCTACGAGCAGTACTTC. Translating gives CSVDGTGTYEQYF.

V gene TRBV20-1 combines with J gene TRBJ1-1; D ambiguous. This CDR3 is 11 amino acids long. Germline values: CDR1 DFQATT, CDR2 SNEGSKA (reference sequence). Trimming removed 3 bases at V and 9 bases at J, with 11 bases between. The CDR3 bases are TGCAGTGCTAGGAACCCGGAAAAAGCTTTCTTT. This gives the protein CSARNPEKAFF.

This clonotype was recorded at least ten times. The chain has TRBV6-4 and TRBJ2-1; 8 nucleotides line up with TRBD2. With V trimmed by 3 bases and J by 2 bases, 3 bases remained unmatched. Germline V gene data show CDR1 as MRHNA and CDR2 as SNTAGT. The CDR3 loop spans 15 amino acids. CDR3 coding DNA: TGTGCCAGCAGTGAGGCGGGGGGTACCTACAATGAGCAGTTCTTC. It yields the protein CASSEAGGTYNEQFF.

Regarding this clonotype: This clone may be a read error of a much larger clone one base away. This chain uses TRBV10-3 with TRBJ1-5, with 7 bases identical to TRBD1. Germline trimming cut 7 bases from V and 4 bases from J; bases unmatched to any gene: 16. CDR1 and CDR2 from the germline V gene are ENHRY and SYGVKD. The CDR3 contains 17 residues. The CDR3 DNA sequence: TGTGCCATCAACCTGGGGGTCGGGACAGAACTTAATCAGCCCCAGCATTTT. Translated, it gives CAINLGVGTELNQPQHF.

This clonotype was observed a handful of times. This chain uses TRBV4-1 with TRBJ1-2, with D maybe TRBD1 (6 bases). The ends were cut back, 0 bases at V and 7 bases at J, with 12 bases in the middle. The CDR3 runs 14 residues. Germline V CDR1 and CDR2: MGHRA, YSYEKL. The CDR3 coding sequence is TGCGCCAGCAGCCAAGACTGGACAGTCCCTGGCTACACCTTC. Translating gives CASSQDWTVPGYTF.

The chain has TRBV5-1 and TRBJ2-2; D might be TRBD2 (5 bases). The CDR3 runs 16 residues. The germline CDR1 and CDR2 sequences are SGHRS and YFSETQ. V lost 0 bases and J lost 4, with 13 bases in between. CDR3 DNA sequence: TGCGCCAGCAGCTTGGCCGGGAAGGGTGGCACCGGGGAGCTGTTTTTT. This gives the protein CASSLAGKGGTGELFF.

This clonotype showed up many times. The gene calls are TRBV28 and TRBJ2-7, with D tentatively TRBD2 (5 bases). Germline V gene sequence: CDR1 MDHEN, CDR2 SYDVKM. The CDR3 length is 14 residues. V shed 6 bases and J shed 4 bases, with 16 bases lying between them. CDR3 nucleotides: TGTGCCAGCAGATCTCCCGGGATGAATTACGAGCAGTACTTC. Protein sequence: CASRSPGMNYEQYF.

This clonotype was found many times. This chain links TRBV12-3 or TRBV12-4 with TRBJ1-1; TRBD1 matches at 7 bases. V shed 5 bases, J shed 3 bases, and the junction held 9 bases outside the gene matches. The CDR3 totals 15 residues. CDR3 amino acids: CASSPYRTGDTEAFF. The CDR3 coding sequence is TGTGCCAGCAGTCCTTACCGGACAGGCGACACTGAAGCTTTCTTT.

The table lists this clonotype with many counts. The rearrangement uses TRBV28 and TRBJ1-4, with D possibly being TRBD1 (6 bases). CDR1 and CDR2 (germline): MDHEN, SYDVKM. V lost 5 bases, J lost 0 bases, and 13 bases lay in between. This CDR3 comprises 16 residues. This chain's CDR3 is CASSPLDRTTNEKLFF. CDR3 sequence (DNA): TGTGCCAGCAGTCCCCTCGACAGGACAACTAATGAAAAACTGTTTTTT. Together with reference TRBV28 and TRBJ1-4, the CDR3 gives the full variable domain: DVKVTQSSRYLVKRTGEKVFLECVQDMDHENMFWYRQDPGLGLRLIYFSYDVKMKEKGDIPEGYSVSREKKERFSLILESASTNQTSMYLCASSPLDRTTNEKLFFGSGTQLSVL.

This clonotype was picked up a small number of times. The chain has TRBV5-8 and TRBJ2-7, with a possible D match to TRBD1 (6 bases). CDR3 size: 17 residues. Trimming stripped 3 bases from V and 6 bases from J, with 25 bases between. Germline V gives CDR1 SGHTS, CDR2 YDEGEE. In DNA, the CDR3 is TGTGCCAGCAGCTGGATCTCAAACAGCAGGGGCAGGTCCGAGCAGTACTTC. Amino acids: CASSWISNSRGRSEQYF.

The chain recombines TRBV5-5 with TRBJ2-2, with D perhaps matching TRBD1 (6 bases). V was cut by 0 bases and J by 0 bases, with 9 bases left in between. In germline, CDR1 is SGHKS, CDR2 YYEKEE (reference sequence). The CDR3 sequence is 16 residues long. CDR3 sequence (DNA): TGTGCCAGCAGCTTGGAAGGGACACCGAACACCGGGGAGCTGTTTTTT. Protein product: CASSLEGTPNTGELFF.

This clonotype was seen a few times. The V and J genes are TRBV20-1 and TRBJ2-1, with 9 bases fitting TRBD2. Germline CDR1 DFQATT, CDR2 SNEGSKA (reference sequence). This CDR3 spans 18 amino acids. Trimming cost V 0 bases and J 0 bases; bases outside gene matches: 9. CDR3 coding DNA: TGCAGTGCTAGAGATGATCGGAGCGGGGGGAGCTCCTACAATGAGCAGTTCTTC. It codes for CSARDDRSGGSSYNEQFF.

This clonotype was detected only a few times. This chain uses TRBV5-1 with TRBJ2-1, with TRBD2 identical over 7 bases. Per germline, CDR1 SGHRS and CDR2 YFSETQ. This CDR3 contains 18 residues. J gave up 0 bases and V 2 bases, and 11 bases lay outside the gene matches. CDR3 residues: CASSFEGRETPSYNEQFF. In DNA form, the CDR3 reads TGCGCCAGCAGCTTTGAGGGGAGGGAAACGCCCTCCTACAATGAGCAGTTCTTC.

This clonotype was picked up a small number of times. The rearrangement joins TRBV2 to TRBJ2-1; TRBD2 matches at 10 bases. CDR1 and CDR2 from the germline V gene are SNHLY and FYNNEI. V gave up 5 bases and J gave up 4 bases; unmatched junction bases: 5. The CDR3 has 15 residues. CDR3 in amino acids: CASSPGLASYNEQFF. CDR3 sequence (DNA): TGTGCCAGCAGTCCGGGACTAGCGAGTTACAATGAGCAGTTCTTC.

This clonotype was counted at least ten times. The J gene is TRBJ2-1, the V gene TRBV5-1; 9 bases are a match to TRBD1. Unmatched junction bases numbered 6, after V lost 3 bases and J lost 8 bases. Germline CDR1 and CDR2: SGHRS and YFSETQ. The CDR3 is 14 amino acids. The CDR3 here is CASSSGTGLDEQFF. CDR3 in DNA: TGCGCCAGCAGCTCCGGGACAGGGCTTGATGAGCAGTTCTTC.

This clonotype was detected many times. The rearrangement joins TRBV5-1 to TRBJ2-1, with 9 nucleotides matching TRBD2. Per germline, CDR1 SGHRS and CDR2 YFSETQ. The ends lost 0 bases at V and 4 bases at J; junction bases unmatched: 5. The CDR3 spans 16 residues. The CDR3 DNA reads TGCGCCAGCAGCTTGGGGACTAGCGCCAATTACAATGAGCAGTTCTTC. It yields the protein CASSLGTSANYNEQFF.

The chain links TRBV28 to TRBJ2-1; D may be TRBD2 (6 bases). CDR1 is MDHEN, CDR2 SYDVKM, per germline. With 6 bases removed from V and 8 bases from J, the gap between germline ends came to 17 bases. There are 14 residues in the CDR3. CDR3 loop: CASSPRLARDEQFF. As DNA, the CDR3 is TGTGCCAGCAGCCCGAGGCTAGCGAGAGATGAGCAGTTCTTC.

This clonotype was seen many times. This chain uses TRBV7-8 with TRBJ1-4; D call uncertain. V lost 4 bases to trimming and J lost 4 bases, with 13 bases between them. In germline, CDR1 is SGHVS, CDR2 FQNEAQ. This CDR3 spans 15 amino acids. CDR3 DNA: TGTGCCAGCAGCTCCTGGACGGCTAGTAATGAAAAACTGTTTTTT. It specifies CASSSWTASNEKLFF.

This clonotype has a handful of counts. The chain joins TRBV19 to TRBJ2-3, with D possibly called TRBD1 or TRBD2 (5 bases each). Trimming cost V 5 bases and J 1 base, with 16 bases left between them. Germline CDR1 is LNHDA and CDR2 is SQIVND (reference sequence). This CDR3 spans 16 amino acids. DNA of the CDR3: TGTGCCAGTAGTTTAGGGACCCGGGGCGGCACAGATACGCAGTATTTT. It is translated as CASSLGTRGGTDTQYF.

This clonotype was detected only a few times. The V and J genes are TRBV5-1 and TRBJ2-3; TRBD1 agrees at 7 bases. The V gene end was trimmed by 4 bases and the J gene end by 0 bases; junction bases not matched to a gene: 8. This CDR3 is 16 amino acids long. The V gene's germline CDR1 is SGHRS and CDR2 YFSETQ. CDR3 protein: CASSITGTVSTDTQYF. CDR3 coding DNA: TGCGCCAGCAGCATAACCGGGACAGTAAGCACAGATACGCAGTATTTT.

This clonotype has a count of ten or more. The V and J genes are TRBV6-5 and TRBJ2-1; maybe TRBD2 (5 bases). Germline V gene sequence: CDR1 MNHEY, CDR2 SVGAGI. The V gene lost 6 bases and the J gene lost 1 base, with 7 bases spanning the gap. CDR3 length: 13 residues. The CDR3 sequence: CASRSGSYNEQFF. DNA of the CDR3: TGTGCCAGCAGGTCGGGATCCTACAATGAGCAGTTCTTC.

The chain carries TRBV20-1 and TRBJ2-7, with 7 bases lining up with TRBD1. In germline, CDR1 is DFQATT, CDR2 SNEGSKA (reference sequence). The junction had 12 bases not matched to a gene; V was cut back by 7 bases and J by 0 bases. This CDR3 is 15 amino acids long. The CDR3 loop is CSVEARDSSSYEQYF. The CDR3 region has the DNA TGCAGTGTTGAGGCCCGGGACAGCAGCTCCTACGAGCAGTACTTC.

This clonotype was observed at least ten times. This rearrangement joins TRBV30 to TRBJ2-5; possible D gene TRBD2, 5 bases. V was trimmed by 0 bases and J by 2 bases, leaving 13 bases between them. The germline gives CDR1 GTSNPN, CDR2 SVGIG (reference sequence). The CDR3 loop spans 15 amino acids. CDR3 nucleotides: TGTGCCTGGAGTGTACCGGGGAAGGGTCAAGAGACCCAGTACTTC. Protein: CAWSVPGKGQETQYF.

The chain recombines TRBV20-1 with TRBJ2-7, with D hard to call. Trimming removed 3 bases at V and 2 bases at J, with 11 bases between. The CDR3 covers 13 residues. Germline CDR1 is DFQATT and CDR2 is SNEGSKA (reference sequence). CDR3 protein: CSASRSEPYEQYF. CDR3 in DNA: TGCAGTGCTAGCCGGAGCGAGCCCTACGAGCAGTACTTC.

This clonotype was detected only a few times. The V call is TRBV11-2, the J call TRBJ1-1; 9 bases are shared with TRBD1. This CDR3 region has 15 residues. Germline V CDR1 and CDR2: SGHAT, FQNNGV. J gave up 1 base and V 2 bases, and 2 bases lay outside the gene matches. CDR3 DNA: TGTGCCAGCAGCTTACTACAGGGGGCGAACACTGAAGCTTTCTTT. This sequence encodes CASSLLQGANTEAFF.

In its sample, this clonotype was seen many times. The genes are TRBV2 and TRBJ2-5; D is unclear. The V gene's germline CDR1 is SNHLY and CDR2 FYNNEI. The germline V and J ends were trimmed by 7 bases and 5 bases, with 8 bases remaining between them. The CDR3 spans 11 residues. CDR3 sequence: CASTQRETQYF. CDR3 nucleotide sequence: TGTGCCAGCACCCAACGTGAGACCCAGTACTTC.